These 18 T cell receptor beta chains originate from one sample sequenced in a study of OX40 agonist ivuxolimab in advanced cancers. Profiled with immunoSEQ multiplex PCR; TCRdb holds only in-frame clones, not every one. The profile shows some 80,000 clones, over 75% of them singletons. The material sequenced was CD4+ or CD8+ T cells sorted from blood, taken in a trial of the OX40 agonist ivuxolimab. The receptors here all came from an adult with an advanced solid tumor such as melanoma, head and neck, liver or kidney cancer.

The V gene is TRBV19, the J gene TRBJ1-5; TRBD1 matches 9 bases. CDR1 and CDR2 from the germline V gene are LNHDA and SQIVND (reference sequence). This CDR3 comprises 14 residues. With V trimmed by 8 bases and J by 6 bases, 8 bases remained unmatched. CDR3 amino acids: CASEGQGAIQPQHF. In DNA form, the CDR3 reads TGTGCCAGTGAGGGACAGGGTGCCATTCAGCCCCAGCATTTT.

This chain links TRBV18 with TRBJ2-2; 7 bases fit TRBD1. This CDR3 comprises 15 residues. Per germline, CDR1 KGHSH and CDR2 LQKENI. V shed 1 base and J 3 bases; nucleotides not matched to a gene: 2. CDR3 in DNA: TGTGCCAGCTCACCACTAGACAGGGACACCGGGGAGCTGTTTTTT. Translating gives CASSPLDRDTGELFF. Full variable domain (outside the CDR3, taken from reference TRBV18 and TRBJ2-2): NAGVMQNPRHLVRRRGQEARLRCSPMKGHSHVYWYRQLPEEGLKFMVYLQKENIIDESGMPKERFSAEFPKEGPSILRIQQVVRGDSAAYFCASSPLDRDTGELFFGEGSRLTVL.

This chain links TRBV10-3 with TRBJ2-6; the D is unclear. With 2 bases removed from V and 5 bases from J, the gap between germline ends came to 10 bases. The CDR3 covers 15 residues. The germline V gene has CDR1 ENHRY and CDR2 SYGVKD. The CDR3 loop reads CAISEIQSRANVLTF. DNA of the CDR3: TGTGCCATCAGTGAGATACAAAGTCGGGCCAACGTCCTGACTTTC.

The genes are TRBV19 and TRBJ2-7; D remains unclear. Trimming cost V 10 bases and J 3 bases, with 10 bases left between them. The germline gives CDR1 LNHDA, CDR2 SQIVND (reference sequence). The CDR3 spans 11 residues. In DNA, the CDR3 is TGTGCCACAAGAAGCAACTACGAGCAGTACTTC. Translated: CATRSNYEQYF.

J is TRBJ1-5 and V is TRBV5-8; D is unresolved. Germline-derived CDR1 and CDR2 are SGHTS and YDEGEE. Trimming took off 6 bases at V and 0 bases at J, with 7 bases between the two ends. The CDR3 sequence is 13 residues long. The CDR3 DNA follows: TGTGCCAGCATTGAGTATAGCAATCAGCCCCAGCATTTT. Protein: CASIEYSNQPQHF.

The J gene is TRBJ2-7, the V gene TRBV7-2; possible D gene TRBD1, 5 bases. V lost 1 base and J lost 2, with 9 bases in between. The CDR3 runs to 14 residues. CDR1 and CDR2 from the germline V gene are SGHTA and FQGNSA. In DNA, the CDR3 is TGTGCCAGCAGCTTAGTCAGGGAAGCCTACGAGCAGTACTTC. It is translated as CASSLVREAYEQYF.

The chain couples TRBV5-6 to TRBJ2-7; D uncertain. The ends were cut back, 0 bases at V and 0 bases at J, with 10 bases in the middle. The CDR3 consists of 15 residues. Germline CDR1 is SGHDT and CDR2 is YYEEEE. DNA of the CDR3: TGTGCCAGCAGCTTGGATGGGTTTATCTCCTACGAGCAGTACTTC. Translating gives CASSLDGFISYEQYF.

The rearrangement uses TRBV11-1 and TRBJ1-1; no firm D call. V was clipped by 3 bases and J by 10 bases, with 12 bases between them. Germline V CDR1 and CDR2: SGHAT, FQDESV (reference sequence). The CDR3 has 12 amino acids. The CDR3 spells CASSLNGRAAFF. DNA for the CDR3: TGTGCCAGCAGCTTGAACGGGCGGGCAGCTTTCTTT.

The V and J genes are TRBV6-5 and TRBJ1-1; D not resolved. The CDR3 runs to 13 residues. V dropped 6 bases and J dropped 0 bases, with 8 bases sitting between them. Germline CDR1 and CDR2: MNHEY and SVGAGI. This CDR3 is CASRSQLNTEAFF. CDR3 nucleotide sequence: TGTGCCAGCAGATCACAGTTGAACACTGAAGCTTTCTTT.

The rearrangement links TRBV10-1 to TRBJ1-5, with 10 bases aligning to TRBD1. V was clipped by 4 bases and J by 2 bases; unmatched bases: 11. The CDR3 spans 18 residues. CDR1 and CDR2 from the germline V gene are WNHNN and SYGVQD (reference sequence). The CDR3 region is CASSGRTGGARGNQPQHF. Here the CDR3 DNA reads TGCGCCAGCAGTGGACGGACAGGGGGAGCGAGGGGCAATCAGCCCCAGCATTTT.

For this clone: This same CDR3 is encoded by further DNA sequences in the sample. The CDR3 protein is CSATGNTEAFF. The CDR3 DNA reads TGCAGTGCTACGGGGAACACTGAAGCTTTCTTT. The V call is TRBV20-1, the J call TRBJ1-1; D ambiguous. V was clipped by 4 bases and J by 1 base, with 4 bases between them. Germline values: CDR1 DFQATT, CDR2 SNEGSKA (reference sequence). The CDR3 covers 11 residues.

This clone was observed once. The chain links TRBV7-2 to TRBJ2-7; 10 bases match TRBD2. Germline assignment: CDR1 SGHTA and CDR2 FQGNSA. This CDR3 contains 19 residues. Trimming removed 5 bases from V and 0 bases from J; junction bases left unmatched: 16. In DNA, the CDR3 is TGTGCCAGCAGCCACCCCCTCGGACTAGCGGCAACCCCCTCCTACGAGCAGTACTTC. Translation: CASSHPLGLAATPSYEQYF.

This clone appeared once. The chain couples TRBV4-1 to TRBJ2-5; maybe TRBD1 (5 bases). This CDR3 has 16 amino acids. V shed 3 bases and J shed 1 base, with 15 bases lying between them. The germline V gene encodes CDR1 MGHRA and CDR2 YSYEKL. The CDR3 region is CASSQTLTVIQETQYF. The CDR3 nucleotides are TGCGCCAGCAGCCAGACATTGACAGTGATCCAAGAGACCCAGTACTTC.

CDR3 amino acids: CATRGGLGNTGELFF. The CDR3, as DNA: TGTGCCACCCGGGGGGGACTAGGGAACACCGGGGAGCTGTTTTTT. The chain couples TRBV7-9 to TRBJ2-2, with 8 bases aligning to TRBD2. This CDR3 contains 15 residues. Germline CDR1 is SEHNR and CDR2 is FQNEAQ (reference sequence). V lost 10 bases and J lost 1; bases outside the gene matches: 8.

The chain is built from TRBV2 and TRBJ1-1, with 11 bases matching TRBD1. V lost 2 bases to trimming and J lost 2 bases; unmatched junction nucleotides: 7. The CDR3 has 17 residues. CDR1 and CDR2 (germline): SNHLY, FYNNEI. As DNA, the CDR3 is TGTGCCAGCAGTGAACGCCGGACAGGGGGCGCAAACACTGAAGCTTTCTTT. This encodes CASSERRTGGANTEAFF.

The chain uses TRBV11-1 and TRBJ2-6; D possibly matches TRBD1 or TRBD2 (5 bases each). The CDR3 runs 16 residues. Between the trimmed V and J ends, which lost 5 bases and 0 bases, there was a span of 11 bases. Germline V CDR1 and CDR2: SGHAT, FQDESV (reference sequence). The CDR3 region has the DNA TGTGCCAGCAGCGCAGGGACCCTCTCTGGGGCCAACGTCCTGACTTTC. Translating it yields CASSAGTLSGANVLTF.

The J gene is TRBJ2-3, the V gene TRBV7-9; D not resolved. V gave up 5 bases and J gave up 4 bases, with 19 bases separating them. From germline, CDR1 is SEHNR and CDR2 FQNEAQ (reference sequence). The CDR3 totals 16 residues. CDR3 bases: TGTGCCAGCAGCCTAGTCTTTTCTGAAGTGGCAGATACGCAGTATTTT. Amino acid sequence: CASSLVFSEVADTQYF.

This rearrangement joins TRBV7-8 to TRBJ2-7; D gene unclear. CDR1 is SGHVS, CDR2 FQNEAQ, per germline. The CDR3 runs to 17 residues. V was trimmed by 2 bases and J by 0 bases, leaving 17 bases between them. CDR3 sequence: CASSLRVRAESSYEQYF. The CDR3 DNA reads TGTGCCAGCAGCTTAAGAGTACGGGCGGAAAGCTCCTACGAGCAGTACTTC.